This TCR beta chain was captured in a study of T-cell memory formation after mild COVID-19. Using its own MiXCR run on the 5' RACE reads, TCRdb lists one record per CDR3 protein. The sample records around 340,000 distinct CDR3 sequences, roughly 14% being singletons. V trimming: 5 bases; J trimming: 2 bases; junction bases outside the gene matches: 7. The CDR3 is 16 residues long. From germline, CDR1 is MNHEY and CDR2 SVGEGT. Sequencing was done on a sample of PBMCs or a T cell subset sorted from them (not recorded which). The chain links TRBV6-2 or TRBV6-3 to TRBJ2-1, with 9 bases lining up with TRBD2. The sequence was collected from a man younger than 35 who had mild COVID-19 (a few samples of this study predate the infection). Cell type and time point are not known. The CDR3 sequence: CASSQTAGGPYNEQFF. The CDR3 region has the DNA TGTGCCAGCAGTCAAACCGCGGGGGGGCCCTACAATGAGCAGTTCTTC.